These 17 T cell receptor beta chains were sequenced from one sample in a study of CD8 T cells in Susac syndrome. With random hexamers, 0.5 to 1 ug RNA was reverse transcribed. Each CDR3 protein is one row after TCRdb ran MiXCR on the immunoSEQ multiplex PCR reads. The data contain about 290,000 distinct CDR3 sequences, about 91% of them seen just once; the ten biggest clones take up approximately 0.18%. Sequences were obtained from CD8+ T cells from PBMCs. The origin of the receptors is a human donor with multiple sclerosis.

This chain joins TRBV5-6 and TRBJ2-7; 7 bases fit TRBD1. This CDR3 spans 16 amino acids. Germline loops: CDR1 SGHDT, CDR2 YYEEEE. J was trimmed by 5 bases and V by 7 bases; bases with no gene match: 18. Written as DNA, the CDR3 is TGTGCCAGCGGCCTCGTGGTCCGGGACAGTGTGAACGAGCAGTACTTC. It yields the protein CASGLVVRDSVNEQYF. The full variable domain, rest sourced from reference TRBV5-6 and TRBJ2-7, is DAGVTQSPTHLIKTRGQQVTLRCSPKSGHDTVSWYQQALGQGPQFIFQYYEEEERQRGNFPDRFSGHQFPNYSSELNVNALLLGDSALYLCASGLVVRDSVNEQYFGPGTRLTVT.

The V call is TRBV27, the J call TRBJ2-3, with TRBD2 identical over 8 bases. The CDR3 loop spans 15 amino acids. Germline lookup yields CDR1 MNHEY and CDR2 SMNVEV (reference sequence). Unmatched junction bases numbered 7, after V lost 6 bases and J lost 2 bases. The CDR3 spells CASSRVAGYTDTQYF. Written as DNA, the CDR3 is TGTGCCAGCAGCCGGGTAGCGGGGTACACAGATACGCAGTATTTT.

The chain combines TRBV5-6 with TRBJ2-2; D ambiguous. Germline CDR1 reads SGHDT; CDR2 reads YYEEEE. The CDR3 consists of 16 residues. V was cut by 4 bases and J by 7 bases, with 20 bases left in between. As DNA, the CDR3 is TGTGCCAGCAGCCCACCCAAGTGGGCGAAAAACGGGGAGCTGTTTTTT. Residues: CASSPPKWAKNGELFF.

The table lists this clonotype with a count of one. This chain joins TRBV20-1 and TRBJ2-4; D is uncertain. Trimming cost V 3 bases and J 11 bases, with 11 bases left between them. Germline V lookup: CDR1 DFQATT, CDR2 SNEGSKA (reference sequence). CDR3 length: 11 residues. The CDR3 DNA reads TGCAGTGCTAGCGGACGCCAACTTCAGTACTTC. It yields the protein CSASGRQLQYF.

This clonotype was picked up a small number of times. The chain links TRBV10-3 to TRBJ2-7; 7 bases are a match to TRBD1. Germline loops: CDR1 ENHRY, CDR2 SYGVKD. The CDR3 is made up of 14 amino acids. V lost 3 bases, J lost 7 bases, and 9 bases stayed unmatched. CDR3 in DNA: TGTGCCATCAGTGAAGGTAGGGGGCGCCGAGAGCAGTACTTC. It encodes CAISEGRGRREQYF.

V is TRBV4-1 and J is TRBJ1-2; D call uncertain. V was shortened by 1 base and J by 6 bases, with 12 bases between the two germline ends. The CDR3 loop spans 14 amino acids. The germline CDR1 and CDR2 sequences are MGHRA and YSYEKL. CDR3 in DNA: TGCGCCAGCAGCCAAGGAGGGAATATCAATGGCTACACCTTC. This gives the protein CASSQGGNINGYTF.

This sequence joins TRBV29-1 and TRBJ2-2; no definite D call. The CDR3 length is 12 residues. V lost 3 bases and J 3 bases, leaving 5 bases between the germline ends. Germline CDR1 and CDR2: SQVTM and ANQGSEA. The CDR3 loop reads CSVEADTGELFF. In nucleotides, the CDR3 is TGCAGCGTTGAGGCGGACACCGGGGAGCTGTTTTTT.

This rearrangement joins TRBV12-3 or TRBV12-4 to TRBJ2-5; 12 nucleotides match TRBD2. There are 14 residues in the CDR3. With 5 bases clipped from V and 12 bases from J, the junction kept 10 bases outside the gene matches. As DNA, the CDR3 is TGTGCCAGCAGTCCCGGGCTAGCGGGGGGGCGGGAGTACTTC. Its translation is CASSPGLAGGREYF.

CDR3 in DNA: TGTGCCAGTAGTTATAATGGTCGGGCCTACGAGCAGTACTTC. Amino acid sequence: CASSYNGRAYEQYF. The chain is built from TRBV19 and TRBJ2-7; D call uncertain. Germline values: CDR1 LNHDA, CDR2 SQIVND (reference sequence). Deletions cut 5 bases from V and 2 bases from J, with 13 bases between. The CDR3 totals 14 residues.

DNA of the CDR3: TGTGCCAGCCAACCGGGACTAGCCTACGAGCAGTACTTC. Amino acids: CASQPGLAYEQYF. V and J are TRBV12-3 or TRBV12-4 and TRBJ2-7, with 8 bases fitting TRBD2. The CDR3 totals 13 residues. The V and J ends lost 8 bases and 2 bases, in that order; junction bases with no gene match: 5.

The chain's CDR3 is CASIDSSLGRAGLNTEAFF. The CDR3 nucleotides are TGTGCCAGCATCGACTCCAGCCTCGGAAGGGCGGGATTGAACACTGAAGCTTTCTTT. The chain combines TRBV7-9 with TRBJ1-1; D unresolved. Germline V gene sequence: CDR1 SEHNR, CDR2 FQNEAQ (reference sequence). The ends were cut back, 7 bases at V and 0 bases at J, with 27 bases in the middle. This CDR3 region has 19 residues.

This chain joins TRBV20-1 and TRBJ1-5; D perhaps matches TRBD1 (5 bases). This CDR3 spans 13 amino acids. Germline loops: CDR1 DFQATT, CDR2 SNEGSKA (reference sequence). V was trimmed by 3 bases and J by 2 bases, leaving 8 bases between them. CDR3 coding DNA: TGCAGTGCTAGGGGACGAGGCAATCAGCCCCAGCATTTT. Protein: CSARGRGNQPQHF.

The genes are TRBV7-8 and TRBJ2-7; TRBD1 aligns across 8 bases. The CDR3 is 16 residues long. Germline V gives CDR1 SGHVS, CDR2 FQNEAQ. V was pared by 5 bases and J by 1 base, with 10 bases of the junction left unmatched. CDR3 loop: CASSMQGARGSYEQYF. The CDR3 DNA is TGTGCCAGCAGCATGCAGGGGGCGAGAGGATCCTACGAGCAGTACTTC.

The rearrangement uses TRBV9 and TRBJ2-3; 9 bases line up with TRBD1. After removal of 3 bases from V and 1 base from J, the junction contained 3 bases not matched to a gene. This CDR3 has 15 amino acids. Germline assignment: CDR1 SGDLS and CDR2 YYNGEE. As DNA, the CDR3 is TGTGCCAGCAGCGCGACAGGGGGAGGCACAGATACGCAGTATTTT. It yields the protein CASSATGGGTDTQYF.

This chain links TRBV30 with TRBJ1-5; D remains ambiguous. Germline V gives CDR1 GTSNPN, CDR2 SVGIG (reference sequence). The V end was cut by 2 bases, the J end by 3 bases, with 11 bases between. CDR3 length: 14 amino acids. CDR3 DNA: TGTGCCTGGAGTTCAACCCAGATCAATCAGCCCCAGCATTTT. It translates to CAWSSTQINQPQHF.

This clonotype was seen more than once but under ten times. The chain joins TRBV7-6 to TRBJ2-1, with no clear D. V was shortened by 5 bases and J by 7 bases, with 12 bases between the two germline ends. CDR1 SGHVS and CDR2 FNYEAQ come from the germline V gene. CDR3 length: 13 residues. Here the CDR3 DNA reads TGTGCCAGCAGCCCCCAAGGTTGGAATGAGCAGTTCTTC. This translates into CASSPQGWNEQFF.

The chain recombines TRBV4-2 with TRBJ1-1, with a weak D call TRBD1 (5 bases). The CDR3 contains 16 residues. Germline CDR1 is LGHNA and CDR2 is YNFKEQ. Trimming cost V 4 bases and J 4 bases, with 19 bases left between them. Written as DNA, the CDR3 is TGTGCCAGCAGCCGCCTTCAGACAGAGTCCGCCACTGAAGCTTTCTTT. Residues: CASSRLQTESATEAFF.